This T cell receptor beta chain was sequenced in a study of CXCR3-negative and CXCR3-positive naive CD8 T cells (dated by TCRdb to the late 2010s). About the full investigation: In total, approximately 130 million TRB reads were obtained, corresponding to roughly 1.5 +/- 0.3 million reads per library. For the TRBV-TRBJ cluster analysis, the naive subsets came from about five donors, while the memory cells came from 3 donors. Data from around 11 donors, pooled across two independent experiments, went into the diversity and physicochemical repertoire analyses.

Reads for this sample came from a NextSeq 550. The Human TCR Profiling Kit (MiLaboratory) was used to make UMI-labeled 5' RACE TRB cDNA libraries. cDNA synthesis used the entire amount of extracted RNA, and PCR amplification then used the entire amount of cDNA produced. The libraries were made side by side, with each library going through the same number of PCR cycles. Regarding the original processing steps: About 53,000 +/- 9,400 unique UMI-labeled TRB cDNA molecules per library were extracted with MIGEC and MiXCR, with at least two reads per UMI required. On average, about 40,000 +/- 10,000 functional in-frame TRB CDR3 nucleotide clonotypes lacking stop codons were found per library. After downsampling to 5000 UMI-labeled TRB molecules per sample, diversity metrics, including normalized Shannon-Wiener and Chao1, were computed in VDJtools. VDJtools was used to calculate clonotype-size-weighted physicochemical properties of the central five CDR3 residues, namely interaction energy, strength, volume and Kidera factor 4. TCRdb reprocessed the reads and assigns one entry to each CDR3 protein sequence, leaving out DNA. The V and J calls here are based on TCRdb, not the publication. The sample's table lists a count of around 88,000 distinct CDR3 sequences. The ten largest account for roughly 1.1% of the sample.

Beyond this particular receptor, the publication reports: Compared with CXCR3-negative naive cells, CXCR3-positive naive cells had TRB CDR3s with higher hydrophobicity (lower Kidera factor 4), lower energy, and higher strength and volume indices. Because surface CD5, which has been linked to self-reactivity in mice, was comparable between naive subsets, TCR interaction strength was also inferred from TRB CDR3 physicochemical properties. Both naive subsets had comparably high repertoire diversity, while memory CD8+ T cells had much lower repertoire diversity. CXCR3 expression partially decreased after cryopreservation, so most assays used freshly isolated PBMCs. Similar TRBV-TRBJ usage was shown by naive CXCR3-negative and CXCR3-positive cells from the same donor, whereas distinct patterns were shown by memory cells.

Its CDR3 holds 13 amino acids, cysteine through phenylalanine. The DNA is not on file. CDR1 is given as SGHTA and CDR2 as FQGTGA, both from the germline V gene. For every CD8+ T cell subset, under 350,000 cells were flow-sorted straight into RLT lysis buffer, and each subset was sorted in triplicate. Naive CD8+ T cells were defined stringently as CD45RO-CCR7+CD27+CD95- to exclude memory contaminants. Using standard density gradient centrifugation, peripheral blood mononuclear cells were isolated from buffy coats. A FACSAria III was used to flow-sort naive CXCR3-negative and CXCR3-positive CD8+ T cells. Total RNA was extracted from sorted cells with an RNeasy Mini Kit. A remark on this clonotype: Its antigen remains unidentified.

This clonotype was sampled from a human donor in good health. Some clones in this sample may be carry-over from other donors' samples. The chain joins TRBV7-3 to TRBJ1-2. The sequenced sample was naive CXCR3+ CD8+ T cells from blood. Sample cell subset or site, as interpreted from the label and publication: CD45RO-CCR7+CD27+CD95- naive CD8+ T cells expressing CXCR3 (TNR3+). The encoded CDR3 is CASSLAQVYGYTF.